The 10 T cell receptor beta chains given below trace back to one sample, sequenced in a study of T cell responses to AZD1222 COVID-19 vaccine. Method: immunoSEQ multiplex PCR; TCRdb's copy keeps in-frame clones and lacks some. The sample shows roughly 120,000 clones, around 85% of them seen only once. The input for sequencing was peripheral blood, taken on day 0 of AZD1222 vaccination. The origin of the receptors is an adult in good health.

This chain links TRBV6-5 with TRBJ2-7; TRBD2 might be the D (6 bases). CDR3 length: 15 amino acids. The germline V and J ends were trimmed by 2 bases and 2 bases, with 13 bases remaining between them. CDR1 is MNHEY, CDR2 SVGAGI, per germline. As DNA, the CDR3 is TGTGCCAGCAGTTACGCGCGGGGAGCCACCTACGAGCAGTACTTC. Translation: CASSYARGATYEQYF.

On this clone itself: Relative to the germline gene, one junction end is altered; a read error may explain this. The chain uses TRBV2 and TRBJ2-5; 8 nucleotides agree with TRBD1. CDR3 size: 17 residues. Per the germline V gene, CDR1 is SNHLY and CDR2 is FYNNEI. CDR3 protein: CASTEGSRTGNSETQYF. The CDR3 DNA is TGTGCCAGCACTGAAGGGTCTAGGACAGGGAATTCGGAGACCCAGTACTTC.

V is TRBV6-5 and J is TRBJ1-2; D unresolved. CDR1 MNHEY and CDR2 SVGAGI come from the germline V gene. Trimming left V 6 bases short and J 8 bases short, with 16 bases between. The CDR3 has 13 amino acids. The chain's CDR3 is CASSGLEGYGYTF. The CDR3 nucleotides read TGTGCCAGCAGCGGATTAGAGGGATACGGCTACACCTTC.

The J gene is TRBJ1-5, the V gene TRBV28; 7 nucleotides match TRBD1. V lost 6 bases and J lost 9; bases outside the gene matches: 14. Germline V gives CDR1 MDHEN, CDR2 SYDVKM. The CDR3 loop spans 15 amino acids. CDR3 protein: CASRVEGGAFPPQHF. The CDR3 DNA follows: TGTGCCAGCAGAGTGGAAGGGGGCGCGTTCCCGCCCCAGCATTTT.

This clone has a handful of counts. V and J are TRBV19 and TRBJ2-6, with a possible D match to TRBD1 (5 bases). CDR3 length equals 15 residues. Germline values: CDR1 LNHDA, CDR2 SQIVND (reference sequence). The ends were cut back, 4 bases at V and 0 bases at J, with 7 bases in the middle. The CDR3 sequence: CASSKTGSGANVLTF. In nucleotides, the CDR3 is TGTGCCAGTAGTAAAACAGGCTCTGGGGCCAACGTCCTGACTTTC. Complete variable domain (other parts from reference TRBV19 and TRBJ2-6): DGGITQSPKYLFRKEGQNVTLSCEQNLNHDAMYWYRQDPGQGLRLIYYSQIVNDFQKGDIAEGYSVSREKKESFPLTVTSAQKNPTAFYLCASSKTGSGANVLTFGAGSRLTVL.

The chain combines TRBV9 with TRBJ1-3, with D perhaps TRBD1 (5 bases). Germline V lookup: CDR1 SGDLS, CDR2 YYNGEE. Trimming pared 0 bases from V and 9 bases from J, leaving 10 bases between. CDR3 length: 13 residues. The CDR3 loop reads CASSVVGEGTIYF. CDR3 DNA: TGTGCCAGCAGCGTAGTAGGGGAGGGCACCATATATTTT.

The CDR3 here is CASSWPGGGDEQYF. The CDR3 DNA sequence: TGTGCCAGCAGCTGGCCAGGTGGAGGGGACGAGCAGTACTTC. This chain joins TRBV5-6 and TRBJ2-7; D possibly corresponds to TRBD2 (6 bases). CDR3 length: 14 amino acids. With 3 bases removed from V and 5 bases from J, the gap between germline ends came to 15 bases. Germline CDR1 reads SGHDT; CDR2 reads YYEEEE.

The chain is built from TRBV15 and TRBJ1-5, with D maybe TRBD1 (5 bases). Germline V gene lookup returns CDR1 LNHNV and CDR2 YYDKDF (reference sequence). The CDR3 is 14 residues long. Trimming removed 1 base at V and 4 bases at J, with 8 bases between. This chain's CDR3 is CATSRGGGNQPQHF. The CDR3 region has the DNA TGTGCCACCAGCAGAGGGGGGGGGAATCAGCCCCAGCATTTT.

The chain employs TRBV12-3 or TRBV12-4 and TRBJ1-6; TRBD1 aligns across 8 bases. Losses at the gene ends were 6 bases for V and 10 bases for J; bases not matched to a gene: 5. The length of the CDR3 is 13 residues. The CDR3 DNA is TGTGCCAGCAGCCCAGGGGGCCGCTCACCCCTCCACTTT. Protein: CASSPGGRSPLHF.

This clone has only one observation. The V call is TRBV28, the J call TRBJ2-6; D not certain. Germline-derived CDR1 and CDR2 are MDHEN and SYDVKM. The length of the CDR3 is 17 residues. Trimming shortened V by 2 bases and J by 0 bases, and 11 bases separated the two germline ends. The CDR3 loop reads CASSLTVDLSGANVLTF. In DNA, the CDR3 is TGTGCCAGCAGTTTAACGGTGGACCTCTCTGGGGCCAACGTCCTGACTTTC.